The clone carrying this T cell receptor (beta chain) was seen a handful of times. Its antigen is not identified. Germline V gene data show CDR1 as DFQATT and CDR2 as SNEGSKA (reference sequence). Trimming cost V 0 bases and J 6 bases; bases outside gene matches: 7. This CDR3 is built from 15 residues. The sample comes from a study of T cells after yellow fever vaccination. Via MiXCR, TCRdb re-called the 5' RACE reads, giving one row per CDR3 protein. Among about 340,000 distinct CDR3 sequences, 3.5% to 4.5% were seen once, and the ten largest hold roughly 26%. General study findings and limits: Researchers noted that a small share of clonotypes showed up in both CD4 and CD8 compartments.

The clonotype was recovered from a man younger than 35 who received the YFV17D yellow fever vaccine. The sequenced sample was PBMCs, obtained 5 days after the yellow fever booster vaccination. The V and J genes are TRBV20-1 and TRBJ2-1; 8 nucleotides match TRBD1. Written as DNA, the CDR3 is TGCAGTGCTAGAGATCCCCGGACAGGGTTCAATGAGCAGTTCTTC. This sequence encodes CSARDPRTGFNEQFF.